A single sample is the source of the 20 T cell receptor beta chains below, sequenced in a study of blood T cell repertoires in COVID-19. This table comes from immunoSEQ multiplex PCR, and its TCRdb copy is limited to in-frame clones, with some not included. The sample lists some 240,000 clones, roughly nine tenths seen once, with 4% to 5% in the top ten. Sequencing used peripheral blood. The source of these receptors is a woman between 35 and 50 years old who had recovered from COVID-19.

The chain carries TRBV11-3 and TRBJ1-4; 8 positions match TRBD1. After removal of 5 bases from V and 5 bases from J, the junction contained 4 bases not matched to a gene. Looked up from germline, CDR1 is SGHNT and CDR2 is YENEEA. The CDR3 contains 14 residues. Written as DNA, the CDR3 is TGTGCCAGCAGCATTGGACAGGGAAATGAAAAACTGTTTTTT. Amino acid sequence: CASSIGQGNEKLFF. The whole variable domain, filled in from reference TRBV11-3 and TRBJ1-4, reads EAGVVQSPRYKIIEKKQPVAFWCNPISGHNTLYWYLQNLGQGPELLIRYENEEAVDDSQLPKDRFSAERLKGVDSTLKIQPAELGDSAVYLCASSIGQGNEKLFFGSGTQLSVL.

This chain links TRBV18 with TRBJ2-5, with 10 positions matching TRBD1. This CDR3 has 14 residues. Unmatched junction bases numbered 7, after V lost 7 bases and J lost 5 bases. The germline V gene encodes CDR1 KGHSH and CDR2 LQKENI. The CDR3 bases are TGTGCCAGCTGCCGGGACAGGGGTTCGGAGACCCAGTACTTC. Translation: CASCRDRGSETQYF.

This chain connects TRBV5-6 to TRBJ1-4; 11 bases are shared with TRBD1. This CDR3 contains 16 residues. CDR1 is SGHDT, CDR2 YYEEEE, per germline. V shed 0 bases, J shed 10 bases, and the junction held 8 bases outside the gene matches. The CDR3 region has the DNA TGTGCCAGCAGCTTGGAAGGGACAGGGGGTGACGGAAAACTGTTTTTT. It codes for CASSLEGTGGDGKLFF.

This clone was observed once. In nucleotides, the CDR3 is TGTGCCAGTAGTATAGCCGCAGGGACCTACGAGCAGTACTTC. Protein product: CASSIAAGTYEQYF. V and J are TRBV19 and TRBJ2-7; TRBD1 is a possible D gene (5 bases). Germline V lookup: CDR1 LNHDA, CDR2 SQIVND (reference sequence). The CDR3 spans 14 residues. V was shortened by 1 base and J by 2 bases, with 9 bases between the two germline ends. The full variable domain, rest sourced from reference TRBV19 and TRBJ2-7, is DGGITQSPKYLFRKEGQNVTLSCEQNLNHDAMYWYRQDPGQGLRLIYYSQIVNDFQKGDIAEGYSVSREKKESFPLTVTSAQKNPTAFYLCASSIAAGTYEQYFGPGTRLTVT.

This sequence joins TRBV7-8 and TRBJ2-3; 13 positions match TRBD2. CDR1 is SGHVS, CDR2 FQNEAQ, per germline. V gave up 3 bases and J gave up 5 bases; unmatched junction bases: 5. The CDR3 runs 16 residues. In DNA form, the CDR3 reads TGTGCCAGCAGCTTGAGGACTAGCGGGAGTAGAGATACGCAGTATTTT. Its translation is CASSLRTSGSRDTQYF.

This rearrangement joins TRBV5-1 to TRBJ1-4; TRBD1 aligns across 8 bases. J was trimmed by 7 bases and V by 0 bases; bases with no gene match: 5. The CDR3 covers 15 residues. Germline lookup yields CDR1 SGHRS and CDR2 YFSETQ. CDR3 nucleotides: TGCGCCAGCAGCTTGGTGCAGGGGGCTGGTGAAAAACTGTTTTTT. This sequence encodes CASSLVQGAGEKLFF.

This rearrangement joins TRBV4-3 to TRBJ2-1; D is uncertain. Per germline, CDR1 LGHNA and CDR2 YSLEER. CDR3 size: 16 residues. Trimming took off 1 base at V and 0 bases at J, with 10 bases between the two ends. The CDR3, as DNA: TGCGCCAGCAGCCAAGCCCAACCCAGCTCCTACAATGAGCAGTTCTTC. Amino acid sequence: CASSQAQPSSYNEQFF.

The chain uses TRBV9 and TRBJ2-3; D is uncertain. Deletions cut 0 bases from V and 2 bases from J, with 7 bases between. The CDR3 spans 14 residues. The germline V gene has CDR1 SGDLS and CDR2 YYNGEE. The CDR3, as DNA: TGTGCCAGCAGCGTAGGACTTCCCACAGATACGCAGTATTTT. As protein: CASSVGLPTDTQYF.

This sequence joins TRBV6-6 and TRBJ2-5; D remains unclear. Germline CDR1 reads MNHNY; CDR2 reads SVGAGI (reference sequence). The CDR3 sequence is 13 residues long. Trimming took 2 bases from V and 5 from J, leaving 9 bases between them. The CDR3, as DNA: TGTGCCAGCAGTTACCCCCCTACGGAGACCCAGTACTTC. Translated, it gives CASSYPPTETQYF.

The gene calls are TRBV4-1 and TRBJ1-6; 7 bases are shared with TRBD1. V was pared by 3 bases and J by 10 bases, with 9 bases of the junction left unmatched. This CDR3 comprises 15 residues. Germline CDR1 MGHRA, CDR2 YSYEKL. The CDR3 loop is CASSQEQGRDSPLHF. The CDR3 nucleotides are TGCGCCAGCAGCCAGGAACAGGGGCGGGACTCACCCCTCCACTTT.

CDR3 DNA sequence: TGTGCCACCAGCAGAGATGAGGGGGTTAACTCTGGGGCCAACGTCCTGACTTTC. It translates to CATSRDEGVNSGANVLTF. J is TRBJ2-6 and V is TRBV15; D perhaps matches TRBD1 (6 bases). V was cut by 0 bases and J by 0 bases, with 12 bases left in between. The CDR3 is 18 amino acids. From germline, CDR1 is LNHNV and CDR2 YYDKDF (reference sequence).

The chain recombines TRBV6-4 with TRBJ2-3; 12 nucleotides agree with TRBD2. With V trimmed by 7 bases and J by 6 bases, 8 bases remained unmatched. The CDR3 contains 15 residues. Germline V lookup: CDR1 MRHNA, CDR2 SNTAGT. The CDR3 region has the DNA TGTGCCAGCAAACGCCTAGCGGGAGGGCCGGATACGCAGTATTTT. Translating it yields CASKRLAGGPDTQYF.

The CDR3 is CASSPRPRGYEQYV. The CDR3 DNA follows: TGTGCCAGCAGTCCCAGACCCCGGGGCTACGAGCAGTACGTC. V and J are TRBV6-2 or TRBV6-3 and TRBJ2-7, with D perhaps matching TRBD2 (5 bases). V shed 5 bases and J shed 3 bases, with 14 bases lying between them. In germline, CDR1 is MNHEY, CDR2 SVGEGT. The CDR3 is made up of 14 amino acids.

CDR3 sequence reads: CASSIHSGRGGKNEQFF. The CDR3 nucleotides read TGTGCCAGCAGCATTCATAGCGGGAGGGGAGGGAAAAATGAGCAGTTCTTC. V and J are TRBV7-2 and TRBJ2-1; TRBD2 matches at 11 bases. Losses at the gene ends were 5 bases for V and 7 bases for J; bases not matched to a gene: 13. The CDR3 contains 17 residues. Per the germline V gene, CDR1 is SGHTA and CDR2 is FQGNSA. The entire variable domain, with the rest obtained from reference TRBV7-2 and TRBJ2-1, is as follows: GAGVSQSPSNKVTEKGKDVELRCDPISGHTALYWYRQSLGQGLEFLIYFQGNSAPDKSGLPSDRFSAERTGGSVSTLTIQRTQQEDSAVYLCASSIHSGRGGKNEQFFGPGTRLTVL.

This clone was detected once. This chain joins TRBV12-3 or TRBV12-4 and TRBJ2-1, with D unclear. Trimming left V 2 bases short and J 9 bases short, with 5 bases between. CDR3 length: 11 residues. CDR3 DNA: TGTGCCAGCAGTTTACGCGCTGAGCAGTTCTTC. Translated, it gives CASSLRAEQFF.

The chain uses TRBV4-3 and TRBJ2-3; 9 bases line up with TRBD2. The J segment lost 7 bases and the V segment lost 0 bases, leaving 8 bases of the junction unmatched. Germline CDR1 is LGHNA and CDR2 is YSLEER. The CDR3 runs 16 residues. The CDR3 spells CASSQETSGLWYTQYF. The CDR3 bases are TGCGCCAGCAGCCAAGAGACTAGCGGTTTGTGGTATACGCAGTATTTT.

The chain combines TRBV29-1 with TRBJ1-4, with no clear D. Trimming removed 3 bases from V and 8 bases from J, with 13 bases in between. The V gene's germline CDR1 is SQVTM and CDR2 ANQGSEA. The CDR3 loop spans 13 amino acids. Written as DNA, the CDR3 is TGCAGCGTTGATCGGGAGGGTTACGAAAAACTGTTTTTT. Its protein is CSVDREGYEKLFF. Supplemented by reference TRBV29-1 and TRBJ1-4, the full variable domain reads SAVISQKPSRDICQRGTSLTIQCQVDSQVTMMFWYRQQPGQSLTLIATANQGSEATYESGFVIDKFPISRPNLTFSTLTVSNMSPEDSSIYLCSVDREGYEKLFFGSGTQLSVL.

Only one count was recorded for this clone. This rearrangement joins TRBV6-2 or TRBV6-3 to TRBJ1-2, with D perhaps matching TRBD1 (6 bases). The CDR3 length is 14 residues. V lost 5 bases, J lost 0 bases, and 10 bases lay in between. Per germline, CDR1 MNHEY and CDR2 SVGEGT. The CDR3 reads CASSGRTANYGYTF. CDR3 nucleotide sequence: TGTGCCAGCAGTGGAAGGACAGCTAACTATGGCTACACCTTC.

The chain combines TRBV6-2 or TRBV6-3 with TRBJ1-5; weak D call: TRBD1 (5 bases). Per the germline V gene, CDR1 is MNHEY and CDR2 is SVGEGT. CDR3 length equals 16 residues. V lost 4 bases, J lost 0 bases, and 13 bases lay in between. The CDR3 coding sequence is TGTGCCAGCAGTTTCCCGTCGGGGGGTAGCAATCAGCCCCAGCATTTT. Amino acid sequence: CASSFPSGGSNQPQHF.

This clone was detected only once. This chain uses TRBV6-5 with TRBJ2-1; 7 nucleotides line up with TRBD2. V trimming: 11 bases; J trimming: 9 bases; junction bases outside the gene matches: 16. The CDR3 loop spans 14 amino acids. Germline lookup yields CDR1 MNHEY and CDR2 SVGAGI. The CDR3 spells CAAVWEGTLGEQFF. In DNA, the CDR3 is TGTGCCGCAGTGTGGGAGGGGACCCTCGGTGAGCAGTTCTTC.